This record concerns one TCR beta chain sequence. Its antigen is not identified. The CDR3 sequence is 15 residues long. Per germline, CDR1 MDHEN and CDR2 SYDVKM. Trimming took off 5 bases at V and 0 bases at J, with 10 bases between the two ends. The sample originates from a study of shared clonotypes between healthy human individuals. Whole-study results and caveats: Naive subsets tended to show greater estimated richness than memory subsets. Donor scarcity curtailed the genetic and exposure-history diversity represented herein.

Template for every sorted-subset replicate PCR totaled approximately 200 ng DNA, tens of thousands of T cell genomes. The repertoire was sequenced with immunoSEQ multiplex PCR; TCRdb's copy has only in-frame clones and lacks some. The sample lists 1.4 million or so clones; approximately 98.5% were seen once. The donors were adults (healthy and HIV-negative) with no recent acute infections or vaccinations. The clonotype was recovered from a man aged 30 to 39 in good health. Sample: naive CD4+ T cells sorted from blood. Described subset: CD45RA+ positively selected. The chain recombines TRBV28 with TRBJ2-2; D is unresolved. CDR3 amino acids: CASSQSLPNTGELFF. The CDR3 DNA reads TGTGCCAGCAGTCAAAGCTTGCCGAACACCGGGGAGCTGTTTTTT.